Shown below are 22 T cell receptor beta chains from a single sample sequenced in a study of OX40 agonist ivuxolimab in advanced cancers. The protocol used for the library was the immunoSEQ multiplex PCR assay. TCRdb's version of the immuneACCESS table is confined to in-frame rearrangements and falls short of the full clone set. An unresolved V gene accounts for under half of the shortfall where checked; the remainder is of unknown origin. In all, the sample holds tens of thousands of clones, and roughly 84% of those were seen once. The ten largest make up about 0.65% of the sample. The specimen was CD4+ or CD8+ T cells sorted from blood, collected in a trial of the OX40 agonist ivuxolimab. The source of these receptors is an adult with an advanced solid tumor such as melanoma, head and neck, liver or kidney cancer.

The chain is built from TRBV7-9 and TRBJ1-6; D not resolved. The length of the CDR3 is 14 residues. Trimming removed 1 base from V and 10 bases from J, with 11 bases in between. Per germline, CDR1 SEHNR and CDR2 FQNEAQ (reference sequence). The CDR3, as DNA: TGTGCCAGCAGCTTAGACCTGGCGGGGTCACCCCTCCACTTT. Its protein is CASSLDLAGSPLHF. Filled out from reference TRBV7-9 and TRBJ1-6, the complete variable domain reads DTGVSQNPRHKITKRGQNVTFRCDPISEHNRLYWYRQTLGQGPEFLTYFQNEAQLEKSRLLSDRFSAERPKGSFSTLEIQRTEQGDSAMYLCASSLDLAGSPLHFGNGTRLTVT.

This clone was counted only a few times. The chain joins TRBV7-9 to TRBJ1-1; TRBD1 is a possible D gene (6 bases). In germline, CDR1 is SEHNR, CDR2 FQNEAQ (reference sequence). V was cut by 4 bases and J by 6 bases, with 15 bases left in between. This CDR3 has 14 amino acids. The CDR3 spells CASSSLRGWPEAFF. The CDR3 DNA is TGTGCCAGCAGCTCTCTCAGGGGATGGCCTGAAGCTTTCTTT.

This clone has just a few counts. This chain's CDR3 is CASSYSTRREDGYTF. CDR3 bases: TGTGCCAGCAGTTACTCGACCCGTAGGGAGGATGGCTACACCTTC. The J gene is TRBJ1-2, the V gene TRBV6-5, with D uncertain. The CDR3 spans 15 residues. Trimming left V 0 bases short and J 6 bases short, with 14 bases between. Germline V gene data show CDR1 as MNHEY and CDR2 as SVGAGI.

The chain has TRBV10-2 and TRBJ2-5; 9 bases line up with TRBD2. This CDR3 comprises 17 residues. Trimming cost V 7 bases and J 2 bases; bases outside gene matches: 14. The V gene's germline CDR1 is WSHSY and CDR2 SAAADI. CDR3 sequence: CASMRLAGTLGQETQYF. As DNA, the CDR3 is TGCGCCAGCATGCGGCTAGCGGGGACCTTGGGGCAAGAGACCCAGTACTTC.

The rearrangement links TRBV2 to TRBJ1-2, with 8 nucleotides matching TRBD1. CDR3 length: 13 residues. Germline CDR1 reads SNHLY; CDR2 reads FYNNEI. Trimming cost V 7 bases and J 7 bases; bases outside gene matches: 8. DNA of the CDR3: TGTGCCAGCAACCCCGGGACAGGTCGTGGCTACACCTTC. Its translation is CASNPGTGRGYTF. Together with reference TRBV2 and TRBJ1-2, the CDR3 gives the full variable domain: EPEVTQTPSHQVTQMGQEVILRCVPISNHLYFYWYRQILGQKVEFLVSFYNNEISEKSEIFDDQFSVERPDGSNFTLKIRSTKLEDSAMYFCASNPGTGRGYTFGSGTRLTVV.

This clone appeared once. The CDR3 sequence is CASSEFRGARNEQFF. The CDR3 nucleotides read TGTGCCAGCAGTGAATTTCGGGGGGCAAGGAATGAGCAGTTCTTC. The V call is TRBV25-1, the J call TRBJ2-1; tentative D call: TRBD2 (7 bases). CDR1 and CDR2 (germline): MGHDK, SYGVNS. CDR3 length: 15 residues. Trimming removed 1 base from V and 7 bases from J, with 14 bases in between.

The chain joins TRBV27 to TRBJ1-2; TRBD1 is a possible D gene (6 bases). Germline assignment: CDR1 MNHEY and CDR2 SMNVEV (reference sequence). This CDR3 has 12 residues. Trimming stripped 6 bases from V and 7 bases from J, with 12 bases between. The CDR3 reads CASRRTAGGYTF. CDR3 in DNA: TGTGCCAGCAGGAGGACAGCCGGTGGCTACACCTTC.

This chain uses TRBV28 with TRBJ1-1, with TRBD1 as a possible D gene (6 bases). The V end lost 5 bases, the J end lost 7 bases, and 20 bases lay between the germline ends. The germline CDR1 and CDR2 sequences are MDHEN and SYDVKM. The CDR3 runs to 15 residues. The CDR3 is CASSTGKGARGEAFF. The DNA for the CDR3 is TGTGCCAGCAGTACAGGGAAAGGGGCGAGGGGTGAAGCTTTCTTT.

The chain combines TRBV7-2 with TRBJ1-5, with D possibly matching TRBD1 (5 bases). The CDR3 is 15 residues long. The V end lost 2 bases, the J end lost 5 bases, and 13 bases lay between the germline ends. Germline V gene data show CDR1 as SGHTA and CDR2 as FQGNSA. CDR3 protein: CASSLSAGSYQPQHF. CDR3 sequence (DNA): TGTGCCAGCAGCTTATCAGCAGGGAGCTATCAGCCCCAGCATTTT. Drawing the rest from reference TRBV7-2 and TRBJ1-5, the complete variable domain is GAGVSQSPSNKVTEKGKDVELRCDPISGHTALYWYRQSLGQGLEFLIYFQGNSAPDKSGLPSDRFSAERTGGSVSTLTIQRTQQEDSAVYLCASSLSAGSYQPQHFGDGTRLSIL.

This sequence joins TRBV7-2 and TRBJ2-1, with D perhaps TRBD2 (6 bases). Germline V gene sequence: CDR1 SGHTA, CDR2 FQGNSA. Trimming pared 5 bases from V and 12 bases from J, leaving 23 bases between. The CDR3 spans 15 residues. DNA for the CDR3: TGTGCCAGCAGCCTAGGAGGGACTTCCTTGATGGTGCAGTTCTTC. Its protein is CASSLGGTSLMVQFF.

J is TRBJ2-3 and V is TRBV10-3; 9 nucleotides line up with TRBD2. CDR1 and CDR2 (germline): ENHRY, SYGVKD. The CDR3 is made up of 20 amino acids. The ends lost 6 bases at V and 1 base at J; junction bases unmatched: 20. The CDR3 loop reads CAIRPTLLAGVSSGTDTQYF. The CDR3 DNA sequence: TGTGCCATCAGGCCAACCCTACTAGCGGGTGTATCATCGGGCACAGATACGCAGTATTTT.

This rearrangement joins TRBV13 to TRBJ2-2, with 8 bases matching TRBD2. With V trimmed by 6 bases and J by 5 bases, 11 bases remained unmatched. CDR1 is PRHDT, CDR2 FYEKMQ, per germline (reference sequence). The length of the CDR3 is 16 residues. CDR3 coding DNA: TGTGCCAGCAGTTTTCCAGCCGGGGGGGCGACCGGGGAGCTGTTTTTT. Protein product: CASSFPAGGATGELFF.

A single count supports this clone. The V gene is TRBV4-3, the J gene TRBJ2-3; D is undetermined. V was shortened by 0 bases and J by 0 bases, with 16 bases between the two germline ends. The CDR3 covers 18 residues. CDR1 LGHNA and CDR2 YSLEER come from the germline V gene. In DNA, the CDR3 is TGCGCCAGCAGCCAAGATCGCTTGACGCACTATAGCACAGATACGCAGTATTTT. Protein sequence: CASSQDRLTHYSTDTQYF.

The chain joins TRBV30 to TRBJ1-2, with D unclear. The CDR3 extends over 15 amino acids. Trimming stripped 4 bases from V and 0 bases from J, with 15 bases between. Germline V lookup: CDR1 GTSNPN, CDR2 SVGIG (reference sequence). CDR3 nucleotide sequence: TGTGCCTGGAACCACTCCCCCGGATCTAACTATGGCTACACCTTC. Translated: CAWNHSPGSNYGYTF.

This chain connects TRBV4-1 to TRBJ1-1; D may be TRBD1 (5 bases). Trimming cost V 4 bases and J 4 bases, with 19 bases left between them. This CDR3 has 16 residues. Germline V gene lookup returns CDR1 MGHRA and CDR2 YSYEKL. As DNA, the CDR3 is TGCGCCAGCAGCCGACCCCCTGGGGGGGGAGGCACTGAAGCTTTCTTT. This gives the protein CASSRPPGGGGTEAFF.

This clone was recorded only once. The V call is TRBV11-3, the J call TRBJ1-1; D is ambiguous. V lost 5 bases, J lost 4 bases, and 11 bases lay in between. The CDR3 runs 13 residues. CDR1 and CDR2 (germline): SGHNT, YENEEA. The CDR3 here is CASSPDWSTEAFF. The DNA of the CDR3 is TGTGCCAGCAGCCCGGACTGGAGCACTGAAGCTTTCTTT.

This clone was recorded once. Germline and junction disagree at one end, which may indicate a read error. The chain employs TRBV5-4 and TRBJ1-2; 7 nucleotides match TRBD1. Germline V gene data show CDR1 as SGHNT and CDR2 as YYREEE (reference sequence). CDR3 length: 11 amino acids. CDR3 residues: CASSSSTGPDF. CDR3 coding DNA: TGTGCCAGCAGCTCATCGACAGGGCCTGACTTC.

The V gene is TRBV6-4, the J gene TRBJ2-1; TRBD1 or TRBD2 may be the D gene (6 bases each). The germline V and J ends were trimmed by 2 bases and 9 bases, with 14 bases remaining between them. The CDR3 extends over 14 amino acids. CDR1 and CDR2 from the germline V gene are MRHNA and SNTAGT. The CDR3, as DNA: TGTGCCAGCAGTGACCCCGGGGGCGCGGGTGAGCAGTTCTTC. As protein: CASSDPGGAGEQFF.

There are a few counts of this clone. V is TRBV30 and J is TRBJ1-5; weak D call: TRBD1 (6 bases). There are 14 residues in the CDR3. V lost 1 base and J lost 6, with 13 bases in between. Per germline, CDR1 GTSNPN and CDR2 SVGIG (reference sequence). CDR3 nucleotide sequence: TGTGCCTGGAGTGCACAGGGCACCGGTCAGCCCCAGCATTTT. Translating gives CAWSAQGTGQPQHF.

The chain employs TRBV7-3 and TRBJ2-3, with D uncertain. The length of the CDR3 is 15 residues. Germline values: CDR1 SGHTA, CDR2 FQGTGA. Trimming took 6 bases from V and 5 from J, leaving 18 bases between them. The chain's CDR3 is CASRPSVSSLDTQYF. The CDR3 nucleotides are TGTGCCAGCAGACCCTCCGTCTCCTCCTTAGATACGCAGTATTTT. Supplemented by reference TRBV7-3 and TRBJ2-3, the full variable domain reads GAGVSQTPSNKVTEKGKYVELRCDPISGHTALYWYRQSLGQGPEFLIYFQGTGAADDSGLPNDRFFAVRPEGSVSTLKIQRTERGDSAVYLCASRPSVSSLDTQYFGPGTRLTVL.

This clone appeared once. V gene TRBV29-1 combines with J gene TRBJ2-7, with 10 bases matching TRBD2. With V trimmed by 5 bases and J by 4 bases, 5 bases remained unmatched. Germline V lookup: CDR1 SQVTM, CDR2 ANQGSEA. The CDR3 spans 13 residues. The CDR3 spells CSVSSGRGYEQYF. As DNA, the CDR3 is TGCAGCGTTTCTAGCGGGAGAGGTTACGAGCAGTACTTC.

This CDR3 reads CASSLWDPTEAFF. Written as DNA, the CDR3 is TGTGCCAGCAGTTTATGGGACCCCACTGAAGCTTTCTTT. This chain uses TRBV27 with TRBJ1-1; the D gene is possibly TRBD1 (5 bases). CDR3 length: 13 residues. V was pared by 1 base and J by 4 bases, with 7 bases between. Germline V gene sequence: CDR1 MNHEY, CDR2 SMNVEV (reference sequence).